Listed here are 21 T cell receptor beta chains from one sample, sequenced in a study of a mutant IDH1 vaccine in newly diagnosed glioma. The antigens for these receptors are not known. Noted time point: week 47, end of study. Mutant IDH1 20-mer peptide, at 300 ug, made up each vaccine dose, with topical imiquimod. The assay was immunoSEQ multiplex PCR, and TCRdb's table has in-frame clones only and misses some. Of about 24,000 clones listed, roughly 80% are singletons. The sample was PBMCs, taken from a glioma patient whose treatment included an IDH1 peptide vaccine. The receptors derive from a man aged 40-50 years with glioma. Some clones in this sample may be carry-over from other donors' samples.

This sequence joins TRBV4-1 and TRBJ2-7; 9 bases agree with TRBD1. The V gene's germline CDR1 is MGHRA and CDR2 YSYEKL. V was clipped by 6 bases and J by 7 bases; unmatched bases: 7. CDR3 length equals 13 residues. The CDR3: CASRGQGRGEQYF. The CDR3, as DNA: TGCGCCAGCAGAGGACAGGGGAGAGGGGAGCAGTACTTC.

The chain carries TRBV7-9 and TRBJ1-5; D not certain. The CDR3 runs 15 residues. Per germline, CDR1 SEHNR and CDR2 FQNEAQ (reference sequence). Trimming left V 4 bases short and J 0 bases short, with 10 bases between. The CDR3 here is CASSSSFYSNQPQHF. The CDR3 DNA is TGTGCCAGCAGCTCGAGTTTCTATAGCAATCAGCCCCAGCATTTT.

DNA of the CDR3: TGTGCCATCAGTGAGCCGCCTTCGAACACTGAAGCTTTCTTT. Amino acid sequence: CAISEPPSNTEAFF. The gene calls are TRBV10-3 and TRBJ1-1; D remains ambiguous. V lost 2 bases and J lost 1, with 8 bases in between. Per germline, CDR1 ENHRY and CDR2 SYGVKD. CDR3 size: 14 residues.

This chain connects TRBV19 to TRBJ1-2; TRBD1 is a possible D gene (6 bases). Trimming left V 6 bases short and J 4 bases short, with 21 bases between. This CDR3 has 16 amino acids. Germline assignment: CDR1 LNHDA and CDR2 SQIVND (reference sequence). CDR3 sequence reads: CASSDGGGLAGYGYTF. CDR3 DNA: TGTGCCAGTAGCGATGGGGGGGGCCTAGCGGGCTATGGCTACACCTTC.

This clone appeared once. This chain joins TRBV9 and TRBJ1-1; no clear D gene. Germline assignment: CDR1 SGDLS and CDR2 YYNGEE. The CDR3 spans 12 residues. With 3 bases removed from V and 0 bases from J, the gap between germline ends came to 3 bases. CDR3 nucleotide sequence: TGTGCCAGCAGCGGCATGAACACTGAAGCTTTCTTT. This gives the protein CASSGMNTEAFF.

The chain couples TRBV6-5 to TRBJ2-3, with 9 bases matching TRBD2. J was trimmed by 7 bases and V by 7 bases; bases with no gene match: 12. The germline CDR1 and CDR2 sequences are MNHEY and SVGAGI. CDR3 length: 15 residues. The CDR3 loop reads CASTPGAGGRNTQYF. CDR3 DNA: TGTGCCAGCACCCCTGGGGCGGGGGGGAGGAATACGCAGTATTTT.

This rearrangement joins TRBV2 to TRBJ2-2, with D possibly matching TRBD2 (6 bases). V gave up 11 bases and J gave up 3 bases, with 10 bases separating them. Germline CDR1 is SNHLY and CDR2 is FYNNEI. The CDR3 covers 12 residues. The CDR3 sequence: CAGSGDTGELFF. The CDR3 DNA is TGTGCCGGGTCGGGGGACACCGGGGAGCTGTTTTTT.

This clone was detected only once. As DNA, the CDR3 is TGTGCCAGCAGTTACACGGGACTAGCGAGTTACGAGCAGTACTTC. Amino acid sequence: CASSYTGLASYEQYF. The chain has TRBV6-5 and TRBJ2-7, with TRBD2 identical over 10 bases. Losses at the gene ends were 2 bases for V and 4 bases for J; bases not matched to a gene: 5. This CDR3 region has 15 residues. Germline-derived CDR1 and CDR2 are MNHEY and SVGAGI.

The CDR3: CTSSQEWAGKLADTQYF. DNA for the CDR3: TGCACCAGCAGCCAAGAGTGGGCTGGTAAGTTAGCAGATACGCAGTATTTT. J is TRBJ2-3 and V is TRBV1; TRBD1, the D gene given by the table, was not confirmed from the DNA. TRBV1 is assigned pseudogene status. The CDR3 loop spans 17 amino acids.

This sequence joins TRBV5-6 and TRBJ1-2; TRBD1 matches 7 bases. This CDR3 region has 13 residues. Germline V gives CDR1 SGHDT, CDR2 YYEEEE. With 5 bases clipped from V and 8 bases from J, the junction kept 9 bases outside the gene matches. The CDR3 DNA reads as TGTGCCAGCAGTCCGGGACAGTCTTACGGCTACACCTTC. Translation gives CASSPGQSYGYTF.

The CDR3 sequence: CASTIEYRSVYTEAFF. Here the CDR3 DNA reads TGTGCCAGTACCATCGAGTACAGATCAGTGTACACTGAAGCTTTCTTT. The V call is TRBV19, the J call TRBJ1-1; no clear D. CDR1 LNHDA and CDR2 SQIVND come from the germline V gene (reference sequence). The CDR3 loop spans 16 amino acids. V gave up 7 bases and J gave up 3 bases, with 21 bases separating them.

Here the CDR3 reads CASSQRTFGTDNSPLHF. In nucleotides, the CDR3 is TGCGCCAGCAGCCAACGCACCTTCGGGACAGATAATTCACCCCTCCACTTT. The chain carries TRBV4-3 and TRBJ1-6; 7 nucleotides match TRBD1. V was clipped by 2 bases and J by 5 bases; unmatched bases: 9. This CDR3 has 17 amino acids. Germline CDR1 reads LGHNA; CDR2 reads YSLEER.

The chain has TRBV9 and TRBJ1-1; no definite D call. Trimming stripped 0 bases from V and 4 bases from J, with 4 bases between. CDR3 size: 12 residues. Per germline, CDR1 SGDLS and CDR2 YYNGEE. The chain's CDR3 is CASSVAGTEAFF. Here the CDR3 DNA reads TGTGCCAGCAGCGTAGCCGGCACTGAAGCTTTCTTT.

CDR3 DNA: TGCGCCAGCAGCCCCGGGACAGGGGTGAGTGGAAACACCATATATTTT. Translated: CASSPGTGVSGNTIYF. The rearrangement uses TRBV4-3 and TRBJ1-3, with 10 bases identical to TRBD1. This CDR3 region has 16 residues. The junction had 6 bases not matched to a gene; V was cut back by 4 bases and J by 3 bases. Germline CDR1 is LGHNA and CDR2 is YSLEER.

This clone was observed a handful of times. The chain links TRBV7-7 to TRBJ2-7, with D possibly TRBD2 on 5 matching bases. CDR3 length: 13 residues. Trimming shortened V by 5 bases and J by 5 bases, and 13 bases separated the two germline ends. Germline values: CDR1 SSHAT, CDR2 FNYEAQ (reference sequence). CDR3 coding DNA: TGTGCCAGCAGCCCTGGTGGAGGTCACGAGCAGTACTTC. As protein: CASSPGGGHEQYF.

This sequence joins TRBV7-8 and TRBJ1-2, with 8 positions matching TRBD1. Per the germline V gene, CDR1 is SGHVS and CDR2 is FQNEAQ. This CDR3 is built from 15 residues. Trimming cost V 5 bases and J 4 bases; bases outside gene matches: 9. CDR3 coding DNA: TGTGCCAGCAGCACTCGGACAGGGTCGTTCTATGGCTACACCTTC. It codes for CASSTRTGSFYGYTF.

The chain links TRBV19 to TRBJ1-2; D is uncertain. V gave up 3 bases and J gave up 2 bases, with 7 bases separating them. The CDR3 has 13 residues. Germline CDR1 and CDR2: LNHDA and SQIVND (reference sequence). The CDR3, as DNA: TGTGCCAGTAGTATGGATGGGAACTATGGCTACACCTTC. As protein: CASSMDGNYGYTF.

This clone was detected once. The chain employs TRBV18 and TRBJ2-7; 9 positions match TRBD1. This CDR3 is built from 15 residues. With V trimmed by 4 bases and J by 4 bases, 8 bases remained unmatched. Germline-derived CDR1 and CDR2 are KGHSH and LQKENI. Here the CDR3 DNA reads TGTGCCAGCTCACGACCCGGGACAGGGAAATACGAGCAGTACTTC. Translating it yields CASSRPGTGKYEQYF.

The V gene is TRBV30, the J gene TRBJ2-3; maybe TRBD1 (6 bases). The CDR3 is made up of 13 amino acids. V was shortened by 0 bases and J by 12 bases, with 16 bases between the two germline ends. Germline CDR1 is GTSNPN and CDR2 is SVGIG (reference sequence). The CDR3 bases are TGTGCCTGGAGTGTAGCAGGGGTTGGGGAACAGTATTTT. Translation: CAWSVAGVGEQYF.

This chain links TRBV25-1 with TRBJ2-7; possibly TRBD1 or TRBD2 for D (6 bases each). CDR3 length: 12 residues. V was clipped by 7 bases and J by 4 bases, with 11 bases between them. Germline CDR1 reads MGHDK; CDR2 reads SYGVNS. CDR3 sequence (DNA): TGTGCCAGCACCCAAGGGGGGTACGAGCAGTACTTC. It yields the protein CASTQGGYEQYF.

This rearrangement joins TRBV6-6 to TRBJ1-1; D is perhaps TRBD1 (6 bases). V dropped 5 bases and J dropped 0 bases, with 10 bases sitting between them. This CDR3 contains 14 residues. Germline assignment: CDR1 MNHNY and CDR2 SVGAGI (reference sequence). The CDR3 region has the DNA TGTGCCAGCAGTAAGGACAGATTGAACACTGAAGCTTTCTTT. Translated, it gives CASSKDRLNTEAFF.